This TCR beta chain was recovered during a study of naive and memory T cell subsets. This CDR3 has 11 residues. V was cut by 4 bases and J by 5 bases, with 6 bases left in between. Germline V lookup: CDR1 SNHLY, CDR2 FYNNEI. There are a few counts of this clonotype. The beta constant-region primer was an equimolar mix of two oligonucleotides covering TRBC1 and TRBC2. TCRdb itself ran the UMI-ligation and nested PCR reads through MiXCR, one entry per CDR3 protein. The sample holds 37,000 or so distinct CDR3 sequences; less than 15% are singletons and the top ten take more than 20%. The V and J genes are TRBV2 and TRBJ2-7; unclear D gene. This sequence originates from a human donor in good health. The sequenced sample was effector memory CD4+ T cells from blood. Described subset: effector memory, CD45RA- CD27-. This CDR3 reads CASSVLNEQYF. The CDR3, as DNA: TGTGCCAGCAGTGTCTTAAACGAGCAGTACTTC.